The rows below give T cell receptor beta chains drawn from one sample of a study of CD8 T cells in Susac syndrome. TCRdb ran MiXCR on the immunoSEQ multiplex PCR reads and lists one entry per CDR3 protein. The data contain 75,000 to 100,000 distinct CDR3 sequences, nearly 95% of them singletons. Sequenced: CD8+ T cells from PBMCs. These receptors were taken from a human donor with Susac syndrome. CDR3s include the opening cysteine and the closing phenylalanine or tryptophan.

15,TRBV14,CASSLSGGTALGQYF
19,TRBV4-2,CASSQDGLAGISGTDTQYF
13,TRBV5-4,CASSLNGGQPQHF
14,TRBV27,CASSLAGARDEQYF
14,TRBV30,CAWSGTGVLDTQYF
17,TRBV2,CASSEEENALAKNIQYF
15,TRBV27,CASSFRDRGLYEQYF
12,TRBV3-1,CATKGQHYEQYF
13,TRBV27,CASRPGTDYGYTF
13,TRBV29-1,CSVELYQGNEQYF
15,TRBV12-3/TRBV12-4,CASSLGGGSNQPQHF
15,TRBV15,CATSLNDMYTDTQYF
15,TRBV13,CASSPGGQGISEAFF
15,TRBV6-5,CASSYVPGTFHEAFF
14,TRBV5-1,CASSLVLAMNEQYF
16,TRBV15,CATSISAPGQGYEQYF
15,TRBV7-9,CASSSRANPGVEAFF
14,TRBV19,CASSIVTASQPQHF
12,TRBV12-3/TRBV12-4,CASRHELYGYTF
15,TRBV4-1,CASSNSGGDTDTQYF
16,TRBV15,CATSPYSGSISYEQYF
11,TRBV27,CASSSGFEQYF